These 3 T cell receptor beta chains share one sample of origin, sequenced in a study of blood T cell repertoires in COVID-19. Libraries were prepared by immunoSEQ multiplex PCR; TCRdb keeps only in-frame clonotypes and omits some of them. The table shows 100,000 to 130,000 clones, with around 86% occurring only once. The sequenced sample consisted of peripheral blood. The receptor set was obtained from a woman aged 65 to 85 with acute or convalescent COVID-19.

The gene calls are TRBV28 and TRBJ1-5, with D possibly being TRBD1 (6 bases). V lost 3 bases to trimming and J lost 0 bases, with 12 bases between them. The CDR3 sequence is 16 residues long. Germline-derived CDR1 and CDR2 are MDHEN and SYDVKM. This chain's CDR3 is CASSLNRGNSNQPQHF. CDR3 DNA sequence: TGTGCCAGCAGTTTGAATAGGGGGAATAGCAATCAGCCCCAGCATTTT.

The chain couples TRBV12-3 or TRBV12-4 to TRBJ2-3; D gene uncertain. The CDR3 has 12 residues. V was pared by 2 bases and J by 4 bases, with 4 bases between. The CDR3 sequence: CASSLRPDTQYF. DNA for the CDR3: TGTGCCAGCAGTTTACGTCCAGATACGCAGTATTTT.

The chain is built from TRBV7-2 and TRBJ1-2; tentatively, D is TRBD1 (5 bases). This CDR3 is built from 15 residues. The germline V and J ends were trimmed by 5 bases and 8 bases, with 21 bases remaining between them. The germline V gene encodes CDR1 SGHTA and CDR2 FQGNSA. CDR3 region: CASSPGMGGERGYTF. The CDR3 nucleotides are TGTGCCAGCAGCCCCGGAATGGGGGGGGAGAGAGGCTACACCTTC.